The present T cell receptor (beta chain) was sequenced within a study of blood T cell repertoires in COVID-19 (TCRdb year 2020). Context from the whole study: Samples from collaborators originated in the United States, Italy and Spain and spanned both the acute and convalescent phases of COVID-19. The prospective study material was composed of cDNA or gDNA derived from T cells, B-cell-depleted T cells, or PBMCs. Deeply sampled blood TCRbeta repertoires from subjects exposed to, actively infected with, or recovered from COVID-19 were included in the dataset. The repertoires were released in a freely available public database intended as a resource for research on the immune response to SARS-CoV-2. Samples came from the ongoing ImmuneRACE study (first 160 participants) plus 1,254 subjects from 6 global collaborators. A de-identified subject ID, COVID-19 status, age in years and sex were almost always included in the sample metadata. Where available, HLA class I and class II types were obtained from metadata supplied by the sample provider rather than from assay-based typing.

Regarding this clone: The antigen this receptor binds is unknown. The sample holds no much larger clone one base away, and base qualities are not on file.

TCRbeta CDR3 regions were amplified from genomic DNA using the immunoSEQ Assay, a bias-controlled multiplex PCR. The original methods were these. Nucleated cell counts per sample were estimated from amplification of reference gene primers within the assay. To quantify the absolute abundance of each unique TCRbeta CDR3 rearrangement, sequence reads were collapsed and filtered. For each sample, productive Simpson clonality was calculated by taking the square root of Simpson's diversity index across productive rearrangements. Entries here come from immuneACCESS through TCRdb and include only in-frame sequences with V and J called. Some clones fail to appear in such tables; in the studies checked, an unresolved V gene covers under half of the shortfall, and the cause of the remainder is unknown. V, J and clone size are taken as reported in that table, and D and trimming were inferred from the DNA itself. Counted in this sample were roughly 260,000 clones; 79% of them appeared once. The ten top clones hold roughly 4% of the sample.

Paper-wide results and their limitations: How much clinical and demographic metadata was included differed by source and by participant, and the metadata was provided uncurated.

The collaborating institutions used their own protocols to collect whole blood in K2EDTA tubes. For TCRbeta analysis, collaborators shipped samples in one of three forms: frozen whole blood, isolated PBMCs, or DNA extracted from either of those sample types. Sequenced input: peripheral blood. The sequence was collected from a woman between 40 and 50 years old with active or convalescent COVID-19.

The CDR3 region reads CASSQDNQGGNQPQHF. The nucleotide sequence reads TGCGCCAGCAGCCAAGATAACCAGGGTGGCAATCAGCCCCAGCATTTT. The chain is assembled from TRBV4-1 and TRBJ1-5; the D gene is possibly TRBD1, with 5 bases matching. The CDR3 measures 16 amino acids from cysteine to phenylalanine. The sequence is cut down to CDR3 DNA, 48 bases in frame from base 1. The germline V gene yields MGHRA for CDR1 and YSYEKL for CDR2. V drops 0 bases and J drops 2 bases, leaving 11 bases in between.